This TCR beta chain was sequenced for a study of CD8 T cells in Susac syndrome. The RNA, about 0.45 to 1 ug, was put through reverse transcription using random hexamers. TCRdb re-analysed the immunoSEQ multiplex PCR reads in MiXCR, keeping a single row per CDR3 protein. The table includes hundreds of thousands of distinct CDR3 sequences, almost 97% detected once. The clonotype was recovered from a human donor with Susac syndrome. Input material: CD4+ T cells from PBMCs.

CDR3 residues: CASSPGSGAYEQYF. The CDR3 bases are TGTGCCAGCTCACCCGGGTCCGGGGCCTACGAGCAGTACTTC. J is TRBJ2-7 and V is TRBV18, with a possible D match to TRBD2 (5 bases). Germline lookup yields CDR1 KGHSH and CDR2 LQKENI. V lost 3 bases to trimming and J lost 2 bases, with 11 bases between them. This CDR3 has 14 amino acids.